The T cell receptor (beta chain) under discussion was sequenced for a study of blood T cell repertoires in COVID-19. Whole-study context: The samples span acute and convalescent COVID-19 from the United States, Italy and Spain. From T cells, B-cell-depleted T cells, or PBMCs came the material, which was cDNA or gDNA.

Under the authors' procedure: Estimation of nucleated cell counts relied on the amplification of reference gene primers. Clones were read by immunoSEQ multiplex PCR, and TCRdb kept only the in-frame ones, dropping some. D and trimming come from the DNA, and the V and J calls and clone size come from that table. The repertoire consists of 70,000 to 95,000 clones, with over 80% occurring once and the leading ten covering about 1.9%. Germline values: CDR1 MNHNY, CDR2 SVGAGI (reference sequence). The CDR3 covers 16 residues. V shed 2 bases, J shed 0 bases, and the junction held 2 bases outside the gene matches.

This sequence was found in an older woman with acute or convalescent COVID-19. The source material was peripheral blood. This chain uses TRBV6-6 with TRBJ1-5, with 9 bases lining up with TRBD1. CDR3 region: CASSYRTGDSNQPQHF. The CDR3 DNA is TGTGCCAGCAGTTACCGGACAGGGGATAGCAATCAGCCCCAGCATTTT.